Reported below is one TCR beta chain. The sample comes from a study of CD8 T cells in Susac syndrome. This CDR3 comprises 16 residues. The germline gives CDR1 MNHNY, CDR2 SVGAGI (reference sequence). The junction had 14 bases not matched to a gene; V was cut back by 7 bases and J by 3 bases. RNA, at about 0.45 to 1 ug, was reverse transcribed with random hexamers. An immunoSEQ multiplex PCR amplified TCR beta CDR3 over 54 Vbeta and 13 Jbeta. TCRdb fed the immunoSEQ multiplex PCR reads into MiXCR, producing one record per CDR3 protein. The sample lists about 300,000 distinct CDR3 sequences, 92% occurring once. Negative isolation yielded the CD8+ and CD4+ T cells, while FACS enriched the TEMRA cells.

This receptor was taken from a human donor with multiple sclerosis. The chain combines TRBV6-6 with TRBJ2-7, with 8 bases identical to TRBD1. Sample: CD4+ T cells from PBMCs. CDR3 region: CASTRRDRGRSYEQYF. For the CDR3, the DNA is TGTGCCAGCACCAGGCGAGACAGGGGAAGGAGCTACGAGCAGTACTTC.